The 18 T cell receptor beta chains presented below share a single source sample, sequenced in a study of monozygotic twins with cystic fibrosis. Produced via immunoSEQ multiplex PCR; TCRdb's table is partial and in-frame only. The table has about 26,000 clones, 96% seen once. What was sequenced was blood. Source of these receptors: a girl aged 2 to 10 with cystic fibrosis.

The chain combines TRBV6-5 with TRBJ2-1; no clear D gene. V was cut by 8 bases and J by 7 bases, with 9 bases left in between. Germline V gene lookup returns CDR1 MNHEY and CDR2 SVGAGI. This CDR3 is built from 11 residues. The CDR3 region is CASVRHNEQFF. DNA for the CDR3: TGTGCCAGCGTGCGGCATAATGAGCAGTTCTTC.

J is TRBJ2-7 and V is TRBV7-9; no firm D call. Trimming pared 5 bases from V and 3 bases from J, leaving 5 bases between. Germline CDR1 is SEHNR and CDR2 is FQNEAQ (reference sequence). The CDR3 runs 11 residues. The CDR3 DNA is TGTGCCAGCAGCCAGTACTACGAGCAGTACTTC. Its translation is CASSQYYEQYF.

The chain combines TRBV15 with TRBJ2-4, with unresolved D. V lost 4 bases, J lost 5 bases, and 3 bases lay in between. This CDR3 is 11 amino acids long. CDR1 is LNHNV and CDR2 is YYDKDF in the germline V gene (reference sequence). The CDR3 sequence is CATSNQNIQYF. For the CDR3, the DNA is TGTGCCACCAGCAACCAAAACATTCAGTACTTC.

This clone was detected a few times. The V gene is TRBV15, the J gene TRBJ1-5; D gene uncertain. This CDR3 has 14 residues. Germline V gives CDR1 LNHNV, CDR2 YYDKDF (reference sequence). Trimming took off 1 base at V and 4 bases at J, with 8 bases between the two ends. DNA of the CDR3: TGTGCCACCAGCAGAGGTCAGGAGAATCAGCCCCAGCATTTT. It translates to CATSRGQENQPQHF.

This rearrangement joins TRBV28 to TRBJ1-2; weak D call: TRBD1 (5 bases). The CDR3 contains 13 residues. V was trimmed by 2 bases and J by 3 bases, leaving 7 bases between them. The V gene's germline CDR1 is MDHEN and CDR2 SYDVKM. This CDR3 reads CASSLQGYYGYTF. The CDR3 bases are TGTGCCAGCAGTTTACAGGGTTACTATGGCTACACCTTC.

This chain links TRBV4-1 with TRBJ2-3; D unclear. V lost 1 base to trimming and J lost 4 bases, with 3 bases between them. The CDR3 runs to 12 residues. Germline V gene sequence: CDR1 MGHRA, CDR2 YSYEKL. In DNA, the CDR3 is TGCGCCAGCAGCCAAGTGGCAGATACGCAGTATTTT. It translates to CASSQVADTQYF.

The V and J genes are TRBV19 and TRBJ1-2; tentatively, D is TRBD1 (6 bases). V dropped 3 bases and J dropped 9 bases, with 8 bases sitting between them. Germline CDR1 reads LNHDA; CDR2 reads SQIVND (reference sequence). This CDR3 contains 11 residues. Here the CDR3 reads CASSMGASYTF. The CDR3 DNA reads TGTGCCAGTAGTATGGGGGCTAGCTACACCTTC.

V and J are TRBV6-4 and TRBJ2-2, with 9 bases identical to TRBD2. CDR1 and CDR2 (germline): MRHNA, SNTAGT. Trimming at V came to 8 bases and at J to 5 bases, leaving 9 bases not matched to a gene. The CDR3 contains 15 residues. CDR3 in amino acids: CASETSGGGTGELFF. The CDR3 DNA reads as TGTGCCAGCGAGACTAGCGGAGGGGGGACCGGGGAGCTGTTTTTT.

The chain uses TRBV7-2 and TRBJ2-1; D is unclear. V dropped 3 bases and J dropped 8 bases, with 11 bases sitting between them. This CDR3 comprises 13 residues. Germline CDR1 reads SGHTA; CDR2 reads FQGNSA. CDR3 loop: CASSFIRSDEQFF. CDR3 DNA sequence: TGTGCCAGCAGCTTTATTAGGAGCGATGAGCAGTTCTTC.

The chain is built from TRBV5-4 and TRBJ2-3, with 8 bases aligning to TRBD2. CDR3 size: 16 residues. Germline CDR1 reads SGHNT; CDR2 reads YYREEE (reference sequence). Trimming took 4 bases from V and 2 from J; bases not matched to a gene: 9. The CDR3 protein is CASSAGLAGSTDTQYF. The CDR3 region has the DNA TGTGCCAGCAGCGCCGGGCTAGCGGGTTCCACAGATACGCAGTATTTT.

Regarding this clone: The junction and the germline gene differ at one end; a read error may be behind it. The V gene is TRBV7-7, the J gene TRBJ2-1, with 12 positions matching TRBD2. The CDR3 runs 15 residues. Germline CDR1 reads SSHAT; CDR2 reads FNYEAQ (reference sequence). The CDR3 loop is CASSLTSGSKNEQFF. As DNA, the CDR3 is TGTGCTAGCAGCTTGACTAGCGGGAGTAAGAATGAGCAGTTCTTC.

The CDR3 sequence is CASSLGYSSYNEQFF. The CDR3 bases are TGTGCCAGCAGCTTAGGGTATAGCTCCTACAATGAGCAGTTCTTC. The V call is TRBV7-2, the J call TRBJ2-1, with no clear D. V was cut by 1 base and J by 0 bases, with 7 bases left in between. CDR3 length equals 15 residues. Germline lookup yields CDR1 SGHTA and CDR2 FQGNSA.

The V call is TRBV6-6, the J call TRBJ2-1; D unresolved. Deletions cut 9 bases from V and 5 bases from J, with 14 bases between. The CDR3 has 13 amino acids. Looked up from germline, CDR1 is MNHNY and CDR2 is SVGAGI (reference sequence). The CDR3 spells CARRIRVDNEQFF. The CDR3 DNA reads TGTGCCAGAAGGATCCGCGTTGACAATGAGCAGTTCTTC.

The V and J genes are TRBV6-6 and TRBJ1-3; D remains unclear. CDR3 length: 15 amino acids. Germline V gene data show CDR1 as MNHNY and CDR2 as SVGAGI (reference sequence). Trimming pared 0 bases from V and 0 bases from J, leaving 6 bases between. The CDR3 loop is CASSYSRDSGNTIYF. The CDR3 DNA sequence: TGTGCCAGCAGTTACTCACGGGACTCTGGAAACACCATATATTTT.

CDR3 bases: TGTGCCAGCTCAGCGGCGGGACAGGGGTTAACCAATGAGCAGTTCTTC. Encoded protein: CASSAAGQGLTNEQFF. This sequence joins TRBV18 and TRBJ2-1, with TRBD1 identical over 10 bases. Losses at the gene ends were 5 bases for V and 6 bases for J; bases not matched to a gene: 10. The germline CDR1 and CDR2 sequences are KGHSH and LQKENI. The CDR3 is 16 residues long.

The J gene is TRBJ2-1, the V gene TRBV5-4; D is possibly TRBD2 (6 bases). CDR1 and CDR2 from the germline V gene are SGHNT and YYREEE (reference sequence). The V and J ends lost 0 bases and 1 base respectively, with 8 bases between them. This CDR3 is 15 amino acids long. CDR3 sequence (DNA): TGTGCCAGCAGCTTGGTACGGGGGTCCTACAATGAGCAGTTCTTC. Protein product: CASSLVRGSYNEQFF. Filled out from reference TRBV5-4 and TRBJ2-1, the complete variable domain reads ETGVTQSPTHLIKTRGQQVTLRCSSQSGHNTVSWYQQALGQGPQFIFQYYREEENGRGNFPPRFSGLQFPNYSSELNVNALELDDSALYLCASSLVRGSYNEQFFGPGTRLTVL.

The chain employs TRBV7-2 and TRBJ1-5; TRBD1 matches 8 bases. This CDR3 has 15 amino acids. Trimming removed 4 bases from V and 7 bases from J; junction bases left unmatched: 9. Germline V gene lookup returns CDR1 SGHTA and CDR2 FQGNSA. The CDR3 region is CASSSRTGQGQPQHF. The CDR3 nucleotides read TGTGCCAGCAGCTCCCGGACAGGGCAAGGACAGCCCCAGCATTTT.

The chain recombines TRBV11-2 with TRBJ2-7, with D unclear. Germline loops: CDR1 SGHAT, CDR2 FQNNGV. Trimming removed 6 bases from V and 0 bases from J, with 6 bases in between. The CDR3 spans 12 residues. The CDR3 region has the DNA TGTGCCAGCAGTTTGAGCTCCTACGAGCAGTACTTC. It yields the protein CASSLSSYEQYF.